Listed here is a single T cell receptor beta chain. Here immunoSEQ multiplex PCR was the method, and the copy in TCRdb shows in-frame clones only, minus some. The table includes fewer than 40,000 clones, approximately 86% detected once. CDR3 length: 11 amino acids. Per the germline V gene, CDR1 is WSHSY and CDR2 is SAAADI. The V end was cut by 3 bases, the J end by 5 bases, with 5 bases between. The sample belongs to a study of OX40 agonist ivuxolimab in advanced cancers. The source of this sequence is an adult with an advanced solid tumor such as melanoma, head and neck, liver or kidney cancer. The specimen comprised CD4+ or CD8+ T cells sorted from blood, sampled in a trial of the OX40 agonist ivuxolimab. The gene calls are TRBV10-2 and TRBJ2-7; maybe TRBD1 (5 bases). This chain's CDR3 is CASSEGDEQYF. The DNA of the CDR3 is TGCGCCAGCAGTGAAGGGGACGAGCAGTACTTC.